The 8 T cell receptor beta chains presented below share a single source sample, sequenced in a study of beta chain features in type 1 diabetes. Every isolated RNA sample was fully reverse transcribed, so sequencing captured expressed TCRB transcripts. Using immunoSEQ multiplex PCR, the repertoire was profiled, and TCRdb retains in-frame clones only, with some absent. This sample has around 500,000 clones; about an eighth occur once, and the top ten carry 0.04% to 0.05%. The sample taken for sequencing was naive CD4+ T cells from blood. The receptors were gathered from a woman aged 18-29 years in good health.

The CDR3 DNA reads as TGTGCCAGCAGCGTAGAATTAGGATCGGGGGAGACCCAGTACTTC. Translated: CASSVELGSGETQYF. This rearrangement joins TRBV9 to TRBJ2-5; possibly TRBD2 for D (5 bases). V was cut by 0 bases and J by 5 bases, with 14 bases left in between. CDR3 size: 15 residues. CDR1 and CDR2 (germline): SGDLS, YYNGEE.

CDR3 protein: CAPRGGPGANVLTF. The CDR3 DNA reads as TGCGCCCCCAGGGGCGGCCCTGGGGCCAACGTCCTGACTTTC. The rearrangement links TRBV23-1 to TRBJ2-6; weak D call: TRBD1 (6 bases). TRBV23-1 is recorded as an ORF, its role being uncertain. Trimming left V 11 bases short and J 2 bases short, with 13 bases between. The CDR3 contains 14 residues.

The chain combines TRBV30 with TRBJ1-5; D might be TRBD1 (6 bases). Germline V lookup: CDR1 GTSNPN, CDR2 SVGIG (reference sequence). CDR3 size: 14 residues. V was clipped by 3 bases and J by 9 bases, with 18 bases between them. The CDR3 reads CAWRANRASGPQHF. In DNA, the CDR3 is TGTGCCTGGAGGGCAAACAGGGCCTCTGGGCCCCAGCATTTT.

CDR3 DNA: TGCGCCAGCAGCGCCGGGGCAGAAGGAAACTATGGCTACACCTTC. Encoded protein: CASSAGAEGNYGYTF. This sequence joins TRBV4-1 and TRBJ1-2; weak D call: TRBD1 (5 bases). The CDR3 consists of 15 residues. Germline lookup yields CDR1 MGHRA and CDR2 YSYEKL. Trimming left V 5 bases short and J 2 bases short, with 15 bases between.

This clone was found a few times. This chain links TRBV25-1 with TRBJ2-4; D not resolved. Per germline, CDR1 MGHDK and CDR2 SYGVNS. There are 13 residues in the CDR3. V lost 6 bases to trimming and J lost 6 bases, with 12 bases between them. CDR3: CASRSGYRNIQYF. The CDR3, as DNA: TGTGCCAGCAGGTCCGGGTATAGAAACATTCAGTACTTC.

This clone was observed at least ten times. V and J are TRBV29-1 and TRBJ1-4; D unresolved. V lost 3 bases, J lost 4 bases, and 9 bases lay in between. The CDR3 has 13 amino acids. The germline gives CDR1 SQVTM, CDR2 ANQGSEA. DNA of the CDR3: TGCAGCGTTGACGACGGTCGTAATGAAAAACTGTTTTTT. Protein product: CSVDDGRNEKLFF.

The table lists this clone with a few counts. The V and J genes are TRBV30 and TRBJ2-7, with D perhaps matching TRBD1 (5 bases). The CDR3 is 15 amino acids. Trimming cost V 5 bases and J 1 base, with 18 bases left between them. Germline values: CDR1 GTSNPN, CDR2 SVGIG (reference sequence). The CDR3 loop is CAWDQGAVMSYEQYF. CDR3 DNA sequence: TGTGCCTGGGATCAAGGGGCGGTGATGTCCTACGAGCAGTACTTC.

This clone occurred a few times. The genes are TRBV25-1 and TRBJ1-1, with D unresolved. CDR1 and CDR2 (germline): MGHDK, SYGVNS. This CDR3 is built from 13 residues. The V and J ends lost 8 bases and 1 base respectively, with 11 bases between them. CDR3 nucleotide sequence: TGTGCCAGCCGATGGACGGAGAACACTGAAGCTTTCTTT. Its translation is CASRWTENTEAFF.